The clone carrying this T cell receptor beta chain has just one count. Germline V gives CDR1 SGHNT, CDR2 YENEEA. V shed 5 bases and J shed 2 bases, with 12 bases lying between them. This CDR3 contains 14 residues. The TCR beta CDR3 region was amplified from genomic DNA, with two rounds of multiplex PCR being used for the amplification. With primers specific to each TRBV and TRBJ gene, the first-round PCR was performed. TCRdb ran MiXCR on the multiplex PCR reads and lists one entry per CDR3 protein. The sample holds about 21,000 distinct CDR3 sequences; more than 40% are singletons and the top ten take more than 25%. This entry comes from a study of prognosis after radiotherapy for stage I lung cancer.

The TCR was taken from a donor older than 45 with non-small cell lung cancer. The rearrangement links TRBV11-3 to TRBJ2-5; D perhaps matches TRBD1 (6 bases). The sample consisted of PBMCs, taken before or after stereotactic body radiation therapy (not recorded which). CDR3 residues: CASSPRTEQETQYF. The CDR3 coding sequence is TGTGCCAGCAGCCCACGGACAGAACAAGAGACCCAGTACTTC.